This TCR beta chain was retrieved from a study of blood T cell repertoires in COVID-19. Study in general: Samples taken during acute and convalescent COVID-19 were collected in the United States, Italy and Spain. PBMCs, B-cell-depleted T cells, or T cells provided the cDNA or gDNA that made up the material.

Assignments of participants to cohorts depended upon their own reported clinical history. How the authors handled the data: It was from reference gene primer amplification that nucleated cell counts were estimated. The table came from immunoSEQ multiplex PCR; TCRdb's copy has only in-frame clones and leaves some out. V and J calls and clone size come straight from that table; D and trimming were deduced from the DNA. This sample has under 200,000 clones; roughly 82% occur once, and the top ten carry around 5.2%. Sequencing was performed on PBMCs or T cells enriched from blood (not recorded which). The sequence came from a woman aged 55-69 years with acute COVID-19.

The CDR3 is CASSPRLNSGNTIYF. The CDR3 nucleotides read TGTGCCAGCAGCCCCCGACTGAACTCTGGAAACACCATATATTTT. The V gene is TRBV7-9, the J gene TRBJ1-3, with D unclear. This CDR3 has 15 residues. Trimming pared 5 bases from V and 0 bases from J, leaving 11 bases between. Germline V CDR1 and CDR2: SEHNR, FQNEAQ (reference sequence).